This is a list of T cell receptor beta chains from one sample in a study of EBV T-cell therapy then PD-1 blockade in nasopharyngeal carcinoma. Some clones are missing from TCRdb's copy, which holds only in-frame ones; the method was immunoSEQ multiplex PCR. This table holds over 20,000 clones, roughly 80% found once. Their cognate antigens are unknown. This specimen consisted of CD8+ T cells from blood, obtained at roughly day 250 from a patient whose treatment included autologous EBV-specific T cells and nivolumab. The source is a man between 40 and 49 years old with nasopharyngeal carcinoma. Both conserved end residues are part of each CDR3. The D gene is left open where the match is weak. Not every row has a clone size; where given, it reads once, few, many or a size class.

length | D | J | size | V | DNA | CDR3
16 | - | TRBJ2-5 | once | TRBV5-1 | TGCGCCAGCAGACCCCTTACGGGACGGCTCCAAGAGACCCAGTACTTC | CASRPLTGRLQETQYF
13 | - | TRBJ1-5 | - | TRBV7-8 | TGTGCCAGCAGCCCTCTGGCGGGGCAGCCCCAGCATTTT | CASSPLAGQPQHF
16 | TRBD2 | TRBJ2-5 | - | TRBV27 | TGTGCCAGCAGTCCGAGGGTAGCGGGGGCGAAAGAGACCCAGTACTTC | CASSPRVAGAKETQYF
16 | - | TRBJ2-3 | - | TRBV9 | TGTGCCAGCAGCGGCGGGGTTGAAGAGAGCACAGATACGCAGTATTTT | CASSGGVEESTDTQYF
12 | - | TRBJ2-7 | - | TRBV28 | TGTGCCAGCTCTACCTGGGCCTACGAGCAGTACTTC | CASSTWAYEQYF
15 | - | TRBJ1-5 | - | TRBV15 | TGTGCCACCAGCAGAGACCAGGGAAAAAGTCAGCCCCAGCATTTT | CATSRDQGKSQPQHF
16 | TRBD2 | TRBJ2-3 | - | TRBV6-2/TRBV6-3 | TGTGCCAGCAGTTACCCTTCGGGCGGGGGATTTGATACGCAGTATTTT | CASSYPSGGGFDTQYF
16 | TRBD1 | TRBJ2-6 | - | TRBV4-2 | TGTGCCAGCAGCCAGGAAACAGGGGTAGGGGCCAACGTCCTGACTTTC | CASSQETGVGANVLTF
15 | - | TRBJ2-2 | - | TRBV2 | TGTGCCAGCAGTGGAGACTCTAGATTTACCGGGGAGCTGTTTTTT | CASSGDSRFTGELFF
14 | - | TRBJ1-1 | - | TRBV7-9 | TGTGCCAGCAGGCCGGCGGTAGGAGGCACTGAAGCTTTCTTT | CASRPAVGGTEAFF
18 | TRBD1 | TRBJ2-6 | few | TRBV4-3 | TGCGCCAGCAGCCAATTATCCCAGGGGGCCTCTGGGGCCAACGTCCTGACTTTC | CASSQLSQGASGANVLTF
16 | - | TRBJ2-1 | - | TRBV7-8 | TGTGCCAGCAGCTTGGAGATTAAAGGGGCCTACAATGAGCAGTTCTTC | CASSLEIKGAYNEQFF
12 | - | TRBJ2-1 | - | TRBV12-3/TRBV12-4 | TGTGCCAGCAGTACCCCGGGGAATGAGCAGTTCTTC | CASSTPGNEQFF
14 | TRBD1 | TRBJ2-7 | - | TRBV6-2/TRBV6-3 | TGTGCCAGCAGCACGGACAGGGTTTCAGCCGAGCAGTACTTC | CASSTDRVSAEQYF
16 | TRBD1 | TRBJ2-3 | - | TRBV27 | TGTGCCAGCAGTTCCGTCCGGGACAGAGGGCCAGATACGCAGTATTTT | CASSSVRDRGPDTQYF
13 | TRBD1 | TRBJ1-1 | - | TRBV19 | TGTGCCAGTAGGCCAACAGGGGCGCCTGAAGCTTTCTTT | CASRPTGAPEAFF
12 | - | TRBJ2-7 | - | TRBV7-9 | TGTGCCAGCAGCTCCCCCAGTTACGAGCAGTACTTC | CASSSPSYEQYF
12 | - | TRBJ2-1 | - | TRBV9 | TGTGCCAGCAGCGTAGGCGTCAATGAGCAGTTCTTC | CASSVGVNEQFF
16 | TRBD1 | TRBJ2-7 | - | TRBV28 | TGTGCCAGCAGTTTGGGGCCCGGGACAGCACCGGACGAGCAGTACTTC | CASSLGPGTAPDEQYF
13 | - | TRBJ1-5 | once | TRBV6-4 | TGTGCCAGCAGTGAGAGTAGCAATCAGCCCCAGCATTTT | CASSESSNQPQHF
16 | TRBD2 | TRBJ2-5 | - | TRBV29-1 | TGCAGCGTTGAGCCTAGCGGGGGGGCAGATCGAGAGACCCAGTACTTC | CSVEPSGGADRETQYF
16 | - | TRBJ1-5 | - | TRBV19 | TGTGCCAGTAGCCCGGGACCTGGGGCCGGCAATCAGCCCCAGCATTTT | CASSPGPGAGNQPQHF
14 | - | TRBJ1-1 | - | TRBV27 | TGTGCCAGCAGTTTCCCAGGGGCCCACACTGAAGCTTTCTTT | CASSFPGAHTEAFF
17 | TRBD1 | TRBJ1-4 | - | TRBV2 | TGTGCCAGCAGTGAGCCAGGGGGCTCGGTAGCTAATGAAAAACTGTTTTTT | CASSEPGGSVANEKLFF
16 | - | TRBJ1-6 | - | TRBV21-1 | TGTGCCAGCAGCAAAGGCAGGGCGTCTTTGGATTCACCCCTCCACTTT | CASSKGRASLDSPLHF
15 | - | TRBJ1-3 | few | TRBV7-2 | TGTGCCAGCAGCTTAGATCCGACCTCTGGAAACACCATATATTTT | CASSLDPTSGNTIYF
16 | - | TRBJ2-3 | - | TRBV4-3 | TGCGCCAGCAGCCAAGTTGAGGGGGTGGGCACAGATACGCAGTATTTT | CASSQVEGVGTDTQYF
16 | - | TRBJ2-3 | - | TRBV6-4 | TGTGCCAGCAGCGAGGGAACGGGCCAAGGGACAGATACGCAGTATTTT | CASSEGTGQGTDTQYF
14 | - | TRBJ2-5 | - | TRBV5-1 | TGCGCCAGCAGTTCGAACCCGGAGTGGGAGACCCAGTACTTC | CASSSNPEWETQYF
14 | TRBD2 | TRBJ2-1 | - | TRBV15 | TGTGCCACCAGCAGTACTAGCGACGGCAATGAGCAGTTCTTC | CATSSTSDGNEQFF
11 | - | TRBJ1-2 | - | TRBV6-5 | TGTGCCAGCAGTTCGGCCTATGGCTACACCTTC | CASSSAYGYTF
13 | - | TRBJ1-2 | - | TRBV9 | TGTGCCAGCAGCCCCAGCGTGGGGGTCGGCTACACCTTC | CASSPSVGVGYTF
14 | TRBD2 | TRBJ2-5 | - | TRBV27 | TGTGCCAGCAGTATTAGCGGGCCGCAAGAGACCCAGTACTTC | CASSISGPQETQYF
15 | - | TRBJ2-7 | - | TRBV7-9 | TGTGCCAGCAGCCAGGATGGCCCGGGGGGCGACGAGCAGTACTTC | CASSQDGPGGDEQYF
13 | - | TRBJ1-5 | once | TRBV7-8 | TGTGCCAGCAGCTCGAAGGGGAATCAGCCCCAGCATTTT | CASSSKGNQPQHF
15 | - | TRBJ1-5 | - | TRBV4-1 | TGCGCCAGCAGCGGTAGACAGGATCCTAATCAGCCCCAGCATTTT | CASSGRQDPNQPQHF
11 | - | TRBJ2-7 | - | TRBV7-9 | TGTGCCAGCAGCCCCGCATACGAGCAGTACTTC | CASSPAYEQYF